This T cell receptor (beta chain) was recorded in a study of cytomegalovirus exposure and HLA in healthy donors. The CDR3 spans 14 residues. The germline gives CDR1 SGHDT, CDR2 YYEEEE. J gave up 6 bases and V 2 bases, and 8 bases lay outside the gene matches. While the first cohort had 600 to 850 subjects, the donors belonged to the separate validation cohort of over a hundred subjects. General study findings and limits: Within the 130 or so validation repertoires, first-cohort TCR clusters tended to co-occur, according to a later analysis.

On this clone: As yet, its antigen is unknown.

Generated by immunoSEQ multiplex PCR, the TCRdb table keeps only in-frame clones and is missing some. The sample holds under 250,000 clones, 80% to 90% seen once. J is TRBJ2-7 and V is TRBV5-6; TRBD2 matches 7 bases. Sequencing was carried out using PBMCs. The source of this sequence is a woman younger than 30 in good health and CMV-seropositive. The CDR3 is CASSFVSPGGEQYF. CDR3 DNA: TGTGCCAGCAGCTTTGTCTCCCCGGGGGGCGAGCAGTACTTC.